These 2 T cell receptor beta chains were all obtained from the same sample, sequenced in a study of T cell repertoires and Cas9 in healthy adults. Measured with immunoSEQ multiplex PCR; TCRdb has only the in-frame clones, and not every one. Found here are approximately 21,000 clones, more than 75% of them singletons; the top ten hold approximately 0.69%. Sequencing was carried out using CD4+ effector T cells (CD127+, CD25-, CD137-, CD154-) from PBMCs; culture status not recorded. The origin of the receptors is a human donor in good health.

The DNA for the CDR3 is TGTGCCATCAAAAGGGGTGGTGGATCCTACGAGCAGTACTTC. Amino acids: CAIKRGGGSYEQYF. The rearrangement links TRBV27 to TRBJ2-7; TRBD1 might be the D (5 bases). V dropped 10 bases and J dropped 1 base, with 17 bases sitting between them. This CDR3 has 14 amino acids. In germline, CDR1 is MNHEY, CDR2 SMNVEV (reference sequence).

As concerns this clone: The same CDR3 can be traced to other DNA sequences in this sample. The chain recombines TRBV7-9 with TRBJ2-7; 10 bases line up with TRBD1. The CDR3 is made up of 14 amino acids. Germline V gene data show CDR1 as SEHNR and CDR2 as FQNEAQ (reference sequence). V gave up 8 bases and J gave up 8 bases; unmatched junction bases: 12. CDR3 bases: TGTGCCAGCGCGTCCGGACAGGGGGTCCGAAAGCAGTACTTC. Translation: CASASGQGVRKQYF.